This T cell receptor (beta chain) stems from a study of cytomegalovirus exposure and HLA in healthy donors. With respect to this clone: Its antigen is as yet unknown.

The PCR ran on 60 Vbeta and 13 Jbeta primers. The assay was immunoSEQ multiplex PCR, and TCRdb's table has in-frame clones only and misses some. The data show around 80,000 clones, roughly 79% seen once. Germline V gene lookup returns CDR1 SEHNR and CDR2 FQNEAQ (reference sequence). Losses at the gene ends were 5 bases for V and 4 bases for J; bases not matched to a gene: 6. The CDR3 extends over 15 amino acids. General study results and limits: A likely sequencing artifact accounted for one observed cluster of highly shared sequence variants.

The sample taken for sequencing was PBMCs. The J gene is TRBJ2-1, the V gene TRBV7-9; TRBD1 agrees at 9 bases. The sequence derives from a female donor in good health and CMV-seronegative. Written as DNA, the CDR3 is TGTGCCAGCAGCCCCGAGGGACAGGGATACAATGAGCAGTTCTTC. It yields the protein CASSPEGQGYNEQFF.